This T cell receptor (beta chain) is from a study of blood T cells in healthy people across ages. The study, taken as a whole, reports: A greater number of naive CD4+ cells and higher diversity distinguished long-lived donors from aged donors.

The V end was cut by 0 bases, the J end by 3 bases, with 12 bases between. The CDR3 contains 16 residues. Germline CDR1 reads DFQATT; CDR2 reads SNEGSKA (reference sequence). Isolation of PBMCs gave at least 7 million cells per sample. Combining a sample-barcoded 5' primer with a J-beta primer mix, a second PCR ran for 7 to 11 cycles. TCRdb processed the 5' RACE reads anew with MiXCR; each CDR3 protein has one entry. The profile shows around 1.5 million distinct CDR3 sequences, roughly 60% of them singletons. Worth noting for this clonotype: Its antigen is still unknown.

V usage is TRBV20-1 and J usage is TRBJ1-6, with a tentative D call TRBD1 (5 bases). This TCR was sampled from a man aged 18 to 29 in good health. Sequencing was carried out using blood. As DNA, the CDR3 is TGCAGTGCTAGAGAGCGCCCAACAGGCTATAATTCACCCCTCCACTTT. As protein: CSARERPTGYNSPLHF.